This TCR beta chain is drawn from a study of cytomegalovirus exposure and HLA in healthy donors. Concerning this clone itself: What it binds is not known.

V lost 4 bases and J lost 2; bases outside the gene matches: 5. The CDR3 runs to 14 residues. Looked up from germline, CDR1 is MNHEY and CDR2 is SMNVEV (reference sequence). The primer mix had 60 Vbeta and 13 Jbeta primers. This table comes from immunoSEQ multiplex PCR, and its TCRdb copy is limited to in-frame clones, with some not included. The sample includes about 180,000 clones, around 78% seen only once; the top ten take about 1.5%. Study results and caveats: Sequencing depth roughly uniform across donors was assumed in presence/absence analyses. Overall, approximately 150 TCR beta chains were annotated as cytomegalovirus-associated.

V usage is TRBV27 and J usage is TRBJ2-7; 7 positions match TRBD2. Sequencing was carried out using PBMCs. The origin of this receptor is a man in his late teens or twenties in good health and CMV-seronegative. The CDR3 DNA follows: TGTGCCAGCAGTTCCCAAGGACTAGCCTACGAGCAGTACTTC. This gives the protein CASSSQGLAYEQYF.